This TCR beta chain was recovered during a study of blood T cells in healthy people across ages. Alongside a J-beta primer mix, a sample-barcoded 5' primer served in a second PCR lasting roughly 6 to 12 cycles. TCRdb re-derived calls from the 5' RACE reads in MiXCR, one entry per CDR3 protein. Found here are about a million distinct CDR3 sequences, about 51% of them singletons; the top ten hold about a fifth. The germline V gene encodes CDR1 DFQATT and CDR2 SNEGSKA (reference sequence). The CDR3 consists of 19 residues. The J segment lost 3 bases and the V segment lost 0 bases, leaving 19 bases of the junction unmatched. Points on this clonotype: What it binds is unknown.

Study findings and constraints: Bulk PBMC profiling left naive and antigen-experienced comparisons inconclusive.

The sample comprised blood. This sequence joins TRBV20-1 and TRBJ2-7; 8 nucleotides match TRBD1. The sequence was obtained from a woman aged 55-70 years in good health. The CDR3 region is CSARDEGSRDRLTFYEQYF. The CDR3 region has the DNA TGCAGTGCTAGAGATGAGGGTTCACGGGACAGGCTCACCTTCTACGAGCAGTACTTC.